This TCR beta chain was captured in a study of T cells in Graves' hyperthyroidism and ophthalmopathy. General study points: In blood, most of the thyroid clonotypes expanded above 0.001 were also present. Ophthalmopathy and stable hyperthyroidism were told apart by a 13 V-J model.

Authors of the study amplified TCR beta CDR3 regions from RNA transcripts. HTBI primers were employed in a first-round RT-PCR of the TCR CDR3. TCRdb passed the multiplex PCR reads through MiXCR, listing each CDR3 protein once. The table includes around 610,000 distinct CDR3 sequences, about 14% detected once. Losses at the gene ends were 2 bases for V and 4 bases for J; bases not matched to a gene: 4. CDR3 length: 14 residues. Germline V gene data show CDR1 as MNHEY and CDR2 as SVGAGI. Ophthalmopathy cases scored 3 or more on the Clinical Activity Score and 4 or more on NOSPECS grade, with duration below 3 months. Lactation, pregnancy, other autoimmune disease or uncontrolled infection excluded patients. This clonotype was detected ten times or more. Its antigen is undetermined.

The receptor was derived from a woman in her thirties or forties with Graves' ophthalmopathy. Sequencing was performed on blood. The chain combines TRBV6-5 with TRBJ2-7, with TRBD2 matching over 8 bases. CDR3: CASSYMLAGYEQYF. The CDR3 DNA reads as TGTGCCAGCAGTTACATGCTAGCGGGTTACGAGCAGTACTTC.